The entry below gives a single T cell receptor (beta chain) sequence along with its context. The junction departs from germline at one end; a sequencing error may be responsible. With 60 Vbeta and 13 Jbeta primers, the PCR was carried out. Only in-frame clones appear in the TCRdb table, and some are missing; sequencing was by immunoSEQ multiplex PCR. The profile shows some 78,000 clones, approximately 80% of them singletons. CDR1 and CDR2 (germline): SEHNR, FQNEAQ (reference sequence). The CDR3 loop spans 15 amino acids. These data originate in a study of cytomegalovirus exposure and HLA in healthy donors.

The TCR comes from a woman in her fifties or sixties in good health and CMV-seropositive. Specimen: PBMCs. The V and J genes are TRBV7-9 and TRBJ1-2, with 8 bases fitting TRBD1. The CDR3 is CSSSLTGVDYYGYTF. CDR3 coding DNA: TGTTCCAGCAGCTTGACAGGGGTAGATTACTATGGCTACACCTTC.